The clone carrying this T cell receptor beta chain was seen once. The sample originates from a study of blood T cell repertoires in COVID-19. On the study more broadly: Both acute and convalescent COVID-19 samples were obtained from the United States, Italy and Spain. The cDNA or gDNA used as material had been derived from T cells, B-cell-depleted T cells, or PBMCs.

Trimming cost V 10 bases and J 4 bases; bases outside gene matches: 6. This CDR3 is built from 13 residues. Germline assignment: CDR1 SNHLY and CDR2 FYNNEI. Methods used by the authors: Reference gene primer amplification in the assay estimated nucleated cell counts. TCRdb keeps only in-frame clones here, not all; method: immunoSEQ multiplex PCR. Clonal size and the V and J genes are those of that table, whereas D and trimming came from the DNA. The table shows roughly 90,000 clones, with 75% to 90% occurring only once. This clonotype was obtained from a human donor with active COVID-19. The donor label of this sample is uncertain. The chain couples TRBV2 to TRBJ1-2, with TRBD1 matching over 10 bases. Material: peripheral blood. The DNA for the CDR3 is TGTGCCACCGGGACAGGGGTAGTCTATGGCTACACCTTC. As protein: CATGTGVVYGYTF.